This paragraph covers one TCR beta chain sequence. Antigen: not known. Produced via immunoSEQ multiplex PCR; TCRdb's table is partial and in-frame only. This table holds fewer than 120,000 clones, approximately 89% found once. This sample stems from a study of OX40 agonist ivuxolimab in advanced cancers. Study conclusions and caveats: Among expanded peripheral T cells, antigen specificity went undetermined. The study found among the lowest clonal expansion in partial responders at 0.1-3.0 mg/kg. Also showing low normalized T-cell clonal expansion were some of the nonresponders.

Patients were ineligible given autoimmune disease history or systemic immunosuppression. This receptor was taken from an adult with an advanced solid tumor such as melanoma, head and neck, liver or kidney cancer. Here the sequenced sample was CD4+ or CD8+ T cells sorted from blood, taken in a trial of the OX40 agonist ivuxolimab.

The CDR3 here is CASSRGTSGVTQYF. DNA of the CDR3: TGTGCCAGCTCGAGGGGGACTAGCGGAGTTACGCAGTATTTT. V usage is TRBV5-4 and J usage is TRBJ2-3; TRBD2 agrees at 11 bases. Trimming cost V 7 bases and J 8 bases; bases outside gene matches: 9. The CDR3 is made up of 14 amino acids. The germline CDR1 and CDR2 sequences are SGHNT and YYREEE (reference sequence).